The clone carrying this T cell receptor beta chain has just one count. The antigen is not known. The record originates from a study of Ad26.COV2.S vaccination and SARS-CoV-2 variants. About the study: Within the COV1001 Ad26.COV2.S trial arm, the donor was enrolled. In the study, Ad26.COV2.S was injected intramuscularly once, or twice 56 days apart.

Here immunoSEQ multiplex PCR was the method, and the copy in TCRdb shows in-frame clones only, minus some. Of over 400,000 clones in the sample, nearly 90% were seen once. J was trimmed by 0 bases and V by 6 bases; bases with no gene match: 15. The V gene's germline CDR1 is LNHDA and CDR2 SQIVND (reference sequence). The CDR3 loop spans 18 amino acids. Treatment specified: about 20 received Ad26.COV2.S at low or high dose, single or two shots; about 5 received placebo; per-sample allocation not given. Sample collection was performed on day 63 after the first vaccine or placebo injection. Study-wide results and caveats: Placebo recipients had lower spike-specific TCR breadth than vaccine recipients.

Sequenced material: peripheral blood, taken in a trial of Ad26.COV2.S vaccine versus placebo. The clonotype was recovered from a person between 18 and 65 years old who received the Ad26.COV2.S COVID-19 vaccine or a placebo. The rearrangement joins TRBV19 to TRBJ2-3; 7 positions agree with TRBD2. CDR3 residues: CASSLGLITPASTDTQYF. CDR3 in DNA: TGTGCCAGTAGCTTGGGACTAATCACCCCAGCTAGCACAGATACGCAGTATTTT.